This TCR beta chain derives from a study of blood T cell repertoires in COVID-19. Study-level background: Some COVID-19 samples were acute and others convalescent; all came from the United States, Italy and Spain. T cells, B-cell-depleted T cells, or PBMCs provided the cDNA or gDNA that served as material.

Germline V gives CDR1 MNHEY, CDR2 SMNVEV (reference sequence). The CDR3 loop spans 16 amino acids. J was trimmed by 6 bases and V by 0 bases; bases with no gene match: 6. Per the study methods: How many nucleated cells were present was estimated from reference gene primer amplification. The assay was immunoSEQ multiplex PCR, and TCRdb's table has in-frame clones only and misses some. V and J calls and clone size are as listed in that table; D and trimming were resolved from the DNA. The table shows about 98,000 clones, with about 90% occurring only once. The sequence derives from a man between 65 and 80 years old with acute or convalescent COVID-19. The chain employs TRBV27 and TRBJ2-1; 9 positions agree with TRBD2. The sample taken for sequencing was peripheral blood. CDR3 DNA sequence: TGTGCCAGCAGTTTATCCCAGGGCGGGGGGGCCAATGAGCAGTTCTTC. Its translation: CASSLSQGGGANEQFF.